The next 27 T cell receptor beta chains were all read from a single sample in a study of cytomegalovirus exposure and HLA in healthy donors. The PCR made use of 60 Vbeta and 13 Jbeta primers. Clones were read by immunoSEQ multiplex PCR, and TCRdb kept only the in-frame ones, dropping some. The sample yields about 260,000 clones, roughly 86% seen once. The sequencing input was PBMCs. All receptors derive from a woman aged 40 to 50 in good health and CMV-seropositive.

CDR3 in amino acids: CASSSGGARGNTIYF. The CDR3 DNA follows: TGTGCCAGCAGCTCGGGGGGGGCGAGAGGAAACACCATATATTTT. V and J are TRBV6-5 and TRBJ1-3; perhaps TRBD1 as D (6 bases). Germline V lookup: CDR1 MNHEY, CDR2 SVGAGI. The CDR3 spans 15 residues. Trimming removed 6 bases from V and 4 bases from J, with 16 bases in between.

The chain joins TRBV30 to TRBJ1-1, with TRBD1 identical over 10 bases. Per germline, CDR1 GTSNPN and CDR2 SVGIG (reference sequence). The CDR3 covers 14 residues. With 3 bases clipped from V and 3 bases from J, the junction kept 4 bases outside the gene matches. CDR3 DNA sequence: TGTGCCTGGAGGACAGGGGGCAGACACACTGAAGCTTTCTTT. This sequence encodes CAWRTGGRHTEAFF.

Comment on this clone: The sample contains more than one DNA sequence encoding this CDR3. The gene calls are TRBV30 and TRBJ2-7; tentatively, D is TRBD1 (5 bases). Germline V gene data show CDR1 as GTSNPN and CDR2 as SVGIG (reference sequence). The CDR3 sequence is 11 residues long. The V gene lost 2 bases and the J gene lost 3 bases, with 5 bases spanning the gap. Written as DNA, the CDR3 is TGTGCCTGGAGTAGGGGCTACGAGCAGTACTTC. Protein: CAWSRGYEQYF.

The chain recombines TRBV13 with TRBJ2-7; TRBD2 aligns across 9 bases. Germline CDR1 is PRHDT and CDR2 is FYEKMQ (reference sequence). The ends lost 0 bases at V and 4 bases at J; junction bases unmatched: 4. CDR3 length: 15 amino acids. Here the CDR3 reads CASSLGAGGAYEQYF. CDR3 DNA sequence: TGTGCCAGCAGCTTAGGAGCGGGAGGAGCGTACGAGCAGTACTTC. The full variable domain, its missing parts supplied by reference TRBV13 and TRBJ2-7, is AAGVIQSPRHLIKEKRETATLKCYPIPRHDTVYWYQQGPGQDPQFLISFYEKMQSDKGSIPDRFSAQQFSDYHSELNMSSLELGDSALYFCASSLGAGGAYEQYFGPGTRLTVT.

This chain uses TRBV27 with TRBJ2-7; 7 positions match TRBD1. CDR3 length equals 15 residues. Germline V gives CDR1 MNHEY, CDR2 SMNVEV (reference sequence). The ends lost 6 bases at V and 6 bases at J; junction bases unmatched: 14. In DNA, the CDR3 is TGTGCCAGCAGAACTATGACAGGGTGGGACGGCGAGCAGTACTTC. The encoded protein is CASRTMTGWDGEQYF.

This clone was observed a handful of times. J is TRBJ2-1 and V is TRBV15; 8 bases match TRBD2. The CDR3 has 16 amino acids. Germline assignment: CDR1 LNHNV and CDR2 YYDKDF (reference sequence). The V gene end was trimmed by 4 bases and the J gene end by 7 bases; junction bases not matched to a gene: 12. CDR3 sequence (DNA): TGTGCCACCAGCATGCACGGCGGGGGGAGGGAGAATGAGCAGTTCTTC. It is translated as CATSMHGGGRENEQFF.

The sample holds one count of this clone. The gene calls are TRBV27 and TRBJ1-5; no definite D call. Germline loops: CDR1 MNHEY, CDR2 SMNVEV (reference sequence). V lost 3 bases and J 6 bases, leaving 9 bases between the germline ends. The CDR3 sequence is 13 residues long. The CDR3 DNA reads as TGTGCCAGCAGTTTGGAGCGGGGTCAGCCCCAGCATTTT. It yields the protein CASSLERGQPQHF.

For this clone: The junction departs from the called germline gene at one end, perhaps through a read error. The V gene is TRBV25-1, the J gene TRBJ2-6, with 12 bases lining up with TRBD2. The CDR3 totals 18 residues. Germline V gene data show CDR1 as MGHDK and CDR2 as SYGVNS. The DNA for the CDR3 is TGTGCCAGCAGTGGGGGACTAGCGGGCCTCTCTGGGGCCAACGGCCTGACTTTC. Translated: CASSGGLAGLSGANGLTF.

The CDR3 DNA is TGCGCCAGCAGCCGGGGACTAAACAATGAGCAGTTCTTC. This sequence encodes CASSRGLNNEQFF. The chain combines TRBV4-3 with TRBJ2-1; 7 bases are a match to TRBD2. CDR1 and CDR2 from the germline V gene are LGHNA and YSLEER. V dropped 4 bases and J dropped 5; count of bases not matched to a gene: 2. The CDR3 length is 13 residues.

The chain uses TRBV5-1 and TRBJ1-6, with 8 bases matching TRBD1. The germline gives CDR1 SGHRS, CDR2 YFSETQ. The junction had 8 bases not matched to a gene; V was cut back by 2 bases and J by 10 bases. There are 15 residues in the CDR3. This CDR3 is CASSFDRGGRSPLHF. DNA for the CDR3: TGCGCCAGCAGCTTCGACAGGGGCGGTCGATCACCCCTCCACTTT.

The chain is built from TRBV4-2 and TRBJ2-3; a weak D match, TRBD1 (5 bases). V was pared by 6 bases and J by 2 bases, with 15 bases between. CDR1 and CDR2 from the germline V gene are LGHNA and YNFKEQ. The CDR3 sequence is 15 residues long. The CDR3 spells CASRSLSTDTDTQYF. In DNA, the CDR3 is TGTGCCAGCAGGAGTCTTTCGACAGACACAGATACGCAGTATTTT.

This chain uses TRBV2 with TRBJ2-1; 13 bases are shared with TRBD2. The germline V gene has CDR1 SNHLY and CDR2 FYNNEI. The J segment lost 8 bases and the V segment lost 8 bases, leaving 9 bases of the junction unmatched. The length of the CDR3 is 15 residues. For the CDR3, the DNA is TGTGCCAGCCTGGGGACTAGCGGGACTTTCGATGAGCAGTTCTTC. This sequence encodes CASLGTSGTFDEQFF.

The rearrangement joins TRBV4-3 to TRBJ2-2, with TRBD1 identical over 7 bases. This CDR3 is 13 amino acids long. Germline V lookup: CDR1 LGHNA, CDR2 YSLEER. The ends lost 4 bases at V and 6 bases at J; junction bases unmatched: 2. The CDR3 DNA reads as TGCGCCAGCAGCCGCACAGGGGCCGGGGAGCTGTTTTTT. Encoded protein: CASSRTGAGELFF.

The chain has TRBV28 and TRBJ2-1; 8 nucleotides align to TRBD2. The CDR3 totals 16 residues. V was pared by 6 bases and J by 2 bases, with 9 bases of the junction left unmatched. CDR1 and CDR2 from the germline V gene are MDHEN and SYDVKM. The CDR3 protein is CASRGGTSSTYNEQFF. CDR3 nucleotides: TGTGCCAGCAGAGGAGGGACTAGTTCCACCTACAATGAGCAGTTCTTC.

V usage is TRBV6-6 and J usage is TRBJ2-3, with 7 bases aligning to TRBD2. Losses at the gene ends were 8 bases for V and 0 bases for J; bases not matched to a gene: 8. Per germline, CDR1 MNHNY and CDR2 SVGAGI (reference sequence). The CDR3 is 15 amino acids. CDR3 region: CASLRDGRSTDTQYF. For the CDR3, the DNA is TGTGCCAGCCTGCGCGACGGGAGGAGCACAGATACGCAGTATTTT.

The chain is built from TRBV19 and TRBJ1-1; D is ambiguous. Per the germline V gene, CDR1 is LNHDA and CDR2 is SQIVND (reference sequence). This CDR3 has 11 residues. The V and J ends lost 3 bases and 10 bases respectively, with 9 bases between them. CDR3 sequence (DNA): TGTGCCAGTAGTATCGCTATACGAGCTTTCTTT. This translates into CASSIAIRAFF.

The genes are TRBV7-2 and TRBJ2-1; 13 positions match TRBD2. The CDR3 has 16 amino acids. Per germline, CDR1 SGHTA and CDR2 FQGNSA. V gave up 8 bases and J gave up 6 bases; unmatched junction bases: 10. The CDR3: CASRLRTSGGSNEQFF. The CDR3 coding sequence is TGTGCCAGCCGCCTTCGGACTAGCGGGGGTAGCAATGAGCAGTTCTTC.

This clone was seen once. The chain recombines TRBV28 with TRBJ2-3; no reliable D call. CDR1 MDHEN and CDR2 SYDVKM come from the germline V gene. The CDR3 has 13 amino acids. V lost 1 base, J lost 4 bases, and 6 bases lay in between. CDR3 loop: CASSLFTSDTQYF. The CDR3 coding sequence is TGTGCCAGCAGTTTATTCACTTCAGATACGCAGTATTTT.

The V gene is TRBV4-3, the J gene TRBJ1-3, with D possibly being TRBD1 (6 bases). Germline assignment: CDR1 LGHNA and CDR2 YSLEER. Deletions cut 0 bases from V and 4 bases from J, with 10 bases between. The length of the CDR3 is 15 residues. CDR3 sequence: CASSQDRQGGNTIYF. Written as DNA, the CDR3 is TGCGCCAGCAGCCAAGATCGCCAGGGGGGAAACACCATATATTTT.

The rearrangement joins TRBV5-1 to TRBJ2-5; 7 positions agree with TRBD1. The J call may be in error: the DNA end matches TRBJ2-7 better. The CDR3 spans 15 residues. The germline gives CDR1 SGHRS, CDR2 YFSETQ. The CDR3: CASRLTRQGSNEQYF. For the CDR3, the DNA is TGCGCCAGCAGGCTGACCAGACAGGGAAGCAACGAGCAGTACTTC.

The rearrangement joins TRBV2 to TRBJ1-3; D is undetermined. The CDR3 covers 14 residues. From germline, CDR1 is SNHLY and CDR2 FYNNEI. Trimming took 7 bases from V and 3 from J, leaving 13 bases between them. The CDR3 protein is CASTPRLLGNTIYF. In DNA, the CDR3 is TGTGCCAGCACCCCCAGGCTCCTTGGAAACACCATATATTTT.

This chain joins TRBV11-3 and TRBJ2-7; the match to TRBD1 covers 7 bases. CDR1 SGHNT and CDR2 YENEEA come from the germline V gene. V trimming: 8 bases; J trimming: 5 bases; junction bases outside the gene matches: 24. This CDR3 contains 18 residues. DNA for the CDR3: TGTGCCAGCCCCCCTTTCCCCATTAGACAGGGAAATGCCCACGAGCAGTACTTC. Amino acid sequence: CASPPFPIRQGNAHEQYF. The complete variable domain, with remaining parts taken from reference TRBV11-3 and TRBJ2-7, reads EAGVVQSPRYKIIEKKQPVAFWCNPISGHNTLYWYLQNLGQGPELLIRYENEEAVDDSQLPKDRFSAERLKGVDSTLKIQPAELGDSAVYLCASPPFPIRQGNAHEQYFGPGTRLTVT.

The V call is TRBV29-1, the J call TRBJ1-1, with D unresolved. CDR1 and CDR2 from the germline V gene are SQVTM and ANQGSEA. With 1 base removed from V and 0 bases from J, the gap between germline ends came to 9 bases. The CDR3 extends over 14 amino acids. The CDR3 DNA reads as TGCAGCGTTGAAGCGGAGCAGATGAACACTGAAGCTTTCTTT. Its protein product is CSVEAEQMNTEAFF.

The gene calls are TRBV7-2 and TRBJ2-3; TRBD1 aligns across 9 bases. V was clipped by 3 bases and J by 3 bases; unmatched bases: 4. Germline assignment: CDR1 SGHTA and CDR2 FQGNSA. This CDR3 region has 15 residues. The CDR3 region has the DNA TGTGCCAGCAGCTTGGGACAGGGCGCTACAGATACGCAGTATTTT. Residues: CASSLGQGATDTQYF.

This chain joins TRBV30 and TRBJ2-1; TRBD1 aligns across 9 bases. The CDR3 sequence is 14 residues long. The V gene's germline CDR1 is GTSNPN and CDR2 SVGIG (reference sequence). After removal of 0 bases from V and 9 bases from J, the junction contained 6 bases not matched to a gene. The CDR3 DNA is TGTGCCTGGAGTGTACTTACAGGGGGCTCTGAGCAGTTCTTC. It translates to CAWSVLTGGSEQFF. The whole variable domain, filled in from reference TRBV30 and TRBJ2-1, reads SQTIHQWPATLVQPVGSPLSLECTVEGTSNPNLYWYRQAAGRGLQLLFYSVGIGQISSEVPQNLSASRPQDRQFILSSKKLLLSDSGFYLCAWSVLTGGSEQFFGPGTRLTVL.

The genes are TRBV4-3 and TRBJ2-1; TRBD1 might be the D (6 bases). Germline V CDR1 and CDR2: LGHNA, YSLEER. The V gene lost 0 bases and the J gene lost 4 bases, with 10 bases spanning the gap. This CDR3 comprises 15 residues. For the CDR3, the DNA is TGCGCCAGCAGCCAAGACCCGGGGACATACAATGAGCAGTTCTTC. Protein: CASSQDPGTYNEQFF.

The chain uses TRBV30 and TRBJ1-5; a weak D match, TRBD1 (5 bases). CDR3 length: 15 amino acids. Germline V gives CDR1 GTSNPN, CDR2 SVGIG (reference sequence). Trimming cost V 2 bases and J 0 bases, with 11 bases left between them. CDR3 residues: CAWSTQGGSNQPQHF. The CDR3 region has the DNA TGTGCCTGGAGTACCCAGGGAGGTAGCAATCAGCCCCAGCATTTT.